Reported below is one TCR beta chain. This clonotype was observed a handful of times. What antigen it recognizes has not been identified. Nothing much larger sits one base from this clone, and base qualities are not available. The donors were roughly 40 Caucasian individuals from Russia, aged roughly 6 to 100 years, who were systemically healthy. Roughly 10 milliliters of peripheral blood were drawn from each donor into EDTA-treated Vacutainer tubes. Ficoll-Paque density-gradient centrifugation was used to isolate PBMCs, with at least 7 million obtained per sample. Trizol reagent was used to extract total RNA from PBMCs, with at least 6 micrograms per sample. For every donor, an aliquot of PBMCs went through flow cytometry to measure the percentages of naive CD45RAhigh/CD27high T cells. The method was 5' RACE. The run used an Illumina HiSeq 2500. The second PCR ran for roughly 7 to 12 cycles and used a J-beta primer mix along with a sample-barcoded 5' primer. Each TCR beta cDNA molecule received a unique molecular identifier from a template-switch 5' adaptor carrying 12 random nucleotides. Each sample yielded at least 3 million CDR3-containing paired-end reads. First-strand cDNA was synthesized from all RNA with the Mint cDNA synthesis kit, primed by a TRBC-specific oligonucleotide. Following uracil-DNA glycosylase treatment, a first 18-cycle PCR with universal primers M1SS and BC2_uni_R was performed on all cDNA. The study's own analysis went as follows. For normalization, 1 million high-quality reads, each with a distinct molecular identifier, were randomly selected from each sample. Instead of being binned into consensus sequences, reads with shared molecular identifiers were discarded. MiTCR, with a Q25 quality threshold and the strictest error-elimination algorithm, was used for CDR3 identification, clonotype clustering and error correction. A nonparametric unseen species model using Euler transformation provided a lower-bound estimate of total TCR beta diversity. TCRdb applied fastp at Q25 and MiXCR to the public reads, then kept only in-frame beta chains. Duplicate CDR3 protein sequences are folded into a single record with the most common DNA and genes. The V and J calls shown here were made by TCRdb, not taken from the authors' results. The sample records over 500,000 distinct CDR3 sequences, about 27% of which are singletons. The ten largest account for approximately 3.3% of the sample.

This sample was included in a study of blood T cells in healthy people across ages (dated by TCRdb to about 2015). Looking at the study overall: In model experiments, roughly one uniquely barcoded TCR beta cDNA molecule per two T cells was captured by template switching. Four age groups were formed from the donors: young (average approximately 15 years), middle-aged (around 41), aged (62) and long-lived (more than 75). Two additional independent replicas of 1 million unique cDNA reads from the same blood draw were analyzed for two donors (one aged 18 to 29 and one aged 80 or older). Age-related changes in TCR beta repertoire diversity were measured in the study by deep sequencing normalized with unique cDNA molecular identifiers. What the research found in general, with its limitations: The percentage of naive T cells measured by flow cytometry correlated strongly with observed TCR beta diversity. Observed TCR beta diversity per million T cells fell roughly linearly with age, and a significant reduction was already apparent by age around 40. Because profiling used bulk unsorted PBMCs, naive and antigen-experienced compartments could not be compared conclusively. Because the CMV infection status of the donors was unknown, age-related changes in expanded clonotypes may potentially have been confounded. Estimates of total diversity from one million sequenced T cells were regarded as lower bounds and underestimates. The long-lived group showed more naive CD4+ T cells, fewer expanded clones and increased TCR diversity than the aged group, suggesting age selection.

The same data also went into a second study, on T cells of mothers and their children. The second paper states: Nine systemically healthy Caucasian individuals, comprising three mothers and their six children, were included as donors. cDNA synthesis consumed the entire amount of extracted RNA, loaded at 1.5 ug RNA in each 15 ul reaction. Sample barcodes and 2-4 random nucleotides were added via the M1S primer in the second PCR. Each mother yielded over 9 million TCR beta CDR3 reads and each child 2.5 million to 3 million reads. TCR recombination output is similarly shaped by thymic selection in related and unrelated pairs, with a minor effect exerted by inherited differences. Related mother-child pairs always showed normalized repertoire overlap that was slightly higher than in unrelated mother-child pairs, though the difference was never significant. Persistent microchimeric T cell clones were not detected, at a sensitivity of 85 to 100 clones per million clonotypes. The study used deep NGS to compare TCR beta repertoires of mothers and children, seeking features distinguishing related mother-child pairs from unrelated individuals. On average, the children were roughly 12 +/- 4 years old, while the mothers were about 37 +/- 4 years old. Libraries were sequenced on Illumina HiSeq 2000 with 100+100 nt paired-end reads after adapter ligation with NEBNext reagents. To prevent cross-contamination, the mother and child libraries were prepared one month apart and sequenced in separate runs. For each donor, somewhere between roughly 500,000 and 2,300,000 distinct TCR beta clonotypes were identified. Naive TCR beta clonotypes were estimated from low-frequency clonotypes matched to each donor's FACS-determined naive share, without sorting.

The sequence derives from a boy between 2 and 10 years old in good health. The specimen was blood.

The DNA sequence is given as TGTGCCAGCAGGGACAGGAAAGCTAACTATGGCTACACCTTC. Its coded protein is CASRDRKANYGYTF. The sequence is built from TRBV12-3 or TRBV12-4 and TRBJ1-2, with 7 central nucleotides matching TRBD1. Trimming removed 6 bases from V and 0 bases from J; the gene matches leave 4 bases unexplained. The CDR3 runs 14 amino acids, cysteine and phenylalanine included. Just the 42-base CDR3 DNA is kept, in frame starting at base 1.